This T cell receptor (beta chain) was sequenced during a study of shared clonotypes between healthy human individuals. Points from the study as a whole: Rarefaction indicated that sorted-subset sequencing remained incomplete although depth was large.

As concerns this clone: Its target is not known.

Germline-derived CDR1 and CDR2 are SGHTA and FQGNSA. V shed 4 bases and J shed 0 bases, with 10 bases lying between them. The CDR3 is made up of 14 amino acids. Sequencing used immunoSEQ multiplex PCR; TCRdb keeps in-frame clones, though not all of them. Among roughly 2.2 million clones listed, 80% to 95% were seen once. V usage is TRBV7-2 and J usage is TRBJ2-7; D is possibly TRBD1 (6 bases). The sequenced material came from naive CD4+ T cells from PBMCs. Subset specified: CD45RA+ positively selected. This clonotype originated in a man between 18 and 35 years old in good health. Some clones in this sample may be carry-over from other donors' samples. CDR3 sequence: CASSSRDNSYEQYF. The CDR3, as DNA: TGTGCCAGCAGCTCCCGGGACAACTCCTACGAGCAGTACTTC.